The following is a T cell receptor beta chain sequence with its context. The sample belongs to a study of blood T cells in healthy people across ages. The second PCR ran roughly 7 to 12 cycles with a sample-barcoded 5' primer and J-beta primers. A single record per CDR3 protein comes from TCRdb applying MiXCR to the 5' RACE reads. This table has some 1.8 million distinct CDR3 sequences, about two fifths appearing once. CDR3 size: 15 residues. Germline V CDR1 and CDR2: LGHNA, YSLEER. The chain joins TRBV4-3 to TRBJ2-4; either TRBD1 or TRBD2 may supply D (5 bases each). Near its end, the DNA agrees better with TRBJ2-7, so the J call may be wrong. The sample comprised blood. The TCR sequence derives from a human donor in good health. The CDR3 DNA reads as TGCGCCAGCAGCCGGGAGAGTAATGGGGGCTACGAGCAGTACTTC. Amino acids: CASSRESNGGYEQYF.